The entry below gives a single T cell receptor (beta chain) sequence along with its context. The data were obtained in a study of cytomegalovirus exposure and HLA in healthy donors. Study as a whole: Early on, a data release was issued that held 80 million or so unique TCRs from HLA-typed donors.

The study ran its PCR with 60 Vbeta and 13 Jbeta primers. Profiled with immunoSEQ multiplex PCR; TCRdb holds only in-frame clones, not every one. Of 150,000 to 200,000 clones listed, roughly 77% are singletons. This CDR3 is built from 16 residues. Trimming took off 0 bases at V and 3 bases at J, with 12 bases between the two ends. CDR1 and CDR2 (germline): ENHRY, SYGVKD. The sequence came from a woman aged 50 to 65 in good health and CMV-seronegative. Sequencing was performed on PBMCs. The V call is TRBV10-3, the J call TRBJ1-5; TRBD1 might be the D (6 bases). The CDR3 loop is CAISESGGTPNQPQHF. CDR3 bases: TGTGCCATCAGTGAGTCGGGAGGGACACCCAATCAGCCCCAGCATTTT.